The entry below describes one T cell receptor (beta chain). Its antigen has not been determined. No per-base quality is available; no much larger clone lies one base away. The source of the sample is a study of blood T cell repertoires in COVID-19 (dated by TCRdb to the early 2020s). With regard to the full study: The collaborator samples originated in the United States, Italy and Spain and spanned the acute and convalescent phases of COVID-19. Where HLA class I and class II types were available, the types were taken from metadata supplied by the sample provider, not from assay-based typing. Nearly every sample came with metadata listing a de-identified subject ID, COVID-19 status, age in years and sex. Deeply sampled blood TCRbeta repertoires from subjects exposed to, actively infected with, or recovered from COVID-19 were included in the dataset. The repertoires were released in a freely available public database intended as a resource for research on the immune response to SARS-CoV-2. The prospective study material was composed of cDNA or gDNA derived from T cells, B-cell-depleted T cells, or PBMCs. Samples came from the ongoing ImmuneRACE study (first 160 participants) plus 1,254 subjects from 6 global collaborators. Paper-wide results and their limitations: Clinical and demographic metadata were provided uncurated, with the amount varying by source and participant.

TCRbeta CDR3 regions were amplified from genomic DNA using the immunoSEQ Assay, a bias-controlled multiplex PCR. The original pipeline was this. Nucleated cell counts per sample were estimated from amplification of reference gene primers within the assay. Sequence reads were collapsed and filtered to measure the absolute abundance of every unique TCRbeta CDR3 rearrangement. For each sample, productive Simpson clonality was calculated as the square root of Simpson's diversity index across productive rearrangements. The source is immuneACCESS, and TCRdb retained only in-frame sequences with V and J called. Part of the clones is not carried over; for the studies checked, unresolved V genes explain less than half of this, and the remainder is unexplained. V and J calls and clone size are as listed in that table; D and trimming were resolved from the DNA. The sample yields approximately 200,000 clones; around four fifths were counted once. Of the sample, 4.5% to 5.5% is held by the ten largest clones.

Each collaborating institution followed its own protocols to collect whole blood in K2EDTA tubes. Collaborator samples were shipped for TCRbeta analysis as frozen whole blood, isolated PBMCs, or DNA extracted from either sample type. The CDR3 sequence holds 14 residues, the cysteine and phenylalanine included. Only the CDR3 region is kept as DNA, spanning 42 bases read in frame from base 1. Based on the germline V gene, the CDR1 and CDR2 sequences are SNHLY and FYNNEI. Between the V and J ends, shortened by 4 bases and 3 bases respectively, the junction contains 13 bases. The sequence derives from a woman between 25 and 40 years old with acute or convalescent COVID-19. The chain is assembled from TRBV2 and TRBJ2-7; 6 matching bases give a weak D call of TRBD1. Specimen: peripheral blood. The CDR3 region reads CASSGTAANYEQYF. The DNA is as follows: TGTGCCAGCAGTGGGACAGCGGCTAACTACGAGCAGTACTTC.